These 26 T cell receptor beta chains were all obtained from the same sample, sequenced in a study of T cell responses to AZD1222 COVID-19 vaccine. Here immunoSEQ multiplex PCR was the method, and the copy in TCRdb shows in-frame clones only, minus some. This table holds around 130,000 clones, 75% to 90% found once. The input for sequencing was peripheral blood, taken on day 0 of AZD1222 vaccination. These TCRs come from an adult in good health.

The V gene is TRBV27, the J gene TRBJ1-5; D remains unclear. This CDR3 comprises 14 residues. Germline lookup yields CDR1 MNHEY and CDR2 SMNVEV (reference sequence). Trimming took 6 bases from V and 1 from J, leaving 10 bases between them. CDR3 residues: CASRGLLSNQPQHF. The CDR3 nucleotides are TGTGCCAGCAGAGGCTTATTAAGCAATCAGCCCCAGCATTTT.

The chain uses TRBV5-1 and TRBJ1-1; 7 bases match TRBD1. V was pared by 4 bases and J by 3 bases, with 6 bases of the junction left unmatched. This CDR3 spans 14 amino acids. Germline CDR1 reads SGHRS; CDR2 reads YFSETQ. The CDR3 loop reads CASSRGQRYTEAFF. CDR3 in DNA: TGCGCCAGCAGCCGGGGACAGCGTTACACTGAAGCTTTCTTT.

The J gene is TRBJ2-5, the V gene TRBV25-1; D unclear. The germline V and J ends were trimmed by 6 bases and 9 bases, with 17 bases remaining between them. The CDR3 consists of 13 residues. The germline gives CDR1 MGHDK, CDR2 SYGVNS. The CDR3 reads CASRDTTRFPQYF. The CDR3 region has the DNA TGTGCCAGCAGAGACACCACCCGTTTCCCCCAGTACTTC.

The V call is TRBV27, the J call TRBJ2-7, with 10 nucleotides matching TRBD2. This CDR3 is built from 15 residues. Germline CDR1 is MNHEY and CDR2 is SMNVEV (reference sequence). The J segment lost 3 bases and the V segment lost 6 bases, leaving 8 bases of the junction unmatched. CDR3 amino acids: CASSPTLAGVYEQYF. The CDR3 DNA reads as TGTGCCAGCAGCCCCACGCTAGCGGGAGTCTACGAGCAGTACTTC.

This chain uses TRBV2 with TRBJ2-2; D possibly corresponds to TRBD1 (6 bases). The CDR3 extends over 15 amino acids. With 6 bases removed from V and 3 bases from J, the gap between germline ends came to 14 bases. CDR1 is SNHLY and CDR2 is FYNNEI in the germline V gene. CDR3 coding DNA: TGTGCCAGCAGCTCACAGGGTTGGGACACCGGGGAGCTGTTTTTT. Translating gives CASSSQGWDTGELFF.

The chain is built from TRBV15 and TRBJ2-7; D gene unclear. Trimming cost V 1 base and J 3 bases, with 7 bases left between them. The CDR3 contains 13 residues. Germline V gene data show CDR1 as LNHNV and CDR2 as YYDKDF (reference sequence). The CDR3 sequence is CATSRGGSYEQYF. Here the CDR3 DNA reads TGTGCCACCAGCAGAGGAGGAAGCTACGAGCAGTACTTC.

This sequence joins TRBV9 and TRBJ1-2; D uncertain. The CDR3 has 14 residues. CDR1 and CDR2 (germline): SGDLS, YYNGEE. Trimming took off 4 bases at V and 0 bases at J, with 10 bases between the two ends. Here the CDR3 DNA reads TGTGCCAGCAGCCCGGTAAAAACTAACTATGGCTACACCTTC. Translating gives CASSPVKTNYGYTF.

The chain recombines TRBV10-3 with TRBJ2-1, with 10 bases lining up with TRBD2. The CDR3 is 21 amino acids. Germline CDR1 is ENHRY and CDR2 is SYGVKD. The V segment lost 2 bases and the J segment 8 bases; nucleotides outside the gene matches: 24. The CDR3 DNA is TGTGCCATCAGTGAGCCTAGCGGGAGTATGGGGACGTCGACTCACATGGATGAGCAGTTCTTC. Encoded protein: CAISEPSGSMGTSTHMDEQFF.

CDR3 loop: CASSQSGGLPNYGYTF. Written as DNA, the CDR3 is TGTGCCAGCAGCCAATCCGGCGGGTTGCCTAACTATGGCTACACCTTC. This chain connects TRBV4-2 to TRBJ1-2; no definite D call. CDR3 length: 16 amino acids. V was pared by 2 bases and J by 0 bases, with 13 bases between. CDR1 and CDR2 from the germline V gene are LGHNA and YNFKEQ.

The rearrangement links TRBV5-1 to TRBJ2-1, with D tentatively TRBD2 (6 bases). CDR1 SGHRS and CDR2 YFSETQ come from the germline V gene. The length of the CDR3 is 15 residues. V gave up 4 bases and J gave up 5 bases, with 16 bases separating them. CDR3 DNA sequence: TGCGCCAGCAGCAATCGGCCCGGGGGAAACAATGAGCAGTTCTTC. Protein product: CASSNRPGGNNEQFF.

The CDR3 reads CAWKEQGRYYGYTF. For the CDR3, the DNA is TGTGCCTGGAAGGAACAGGGGAGGTACTATGGCTACACCTTC. The chain uses TRBV30 and TRBJ1-2; TRBD1 matches 7 bases. This CDR3 region has 14 residues. Germline V gene data show CDR1 as GTSNPN and CDR2 as SVGIG (reference sequence). Trimming removed 4 bases from V and 3 bases from J; junction bases left unmatched: 8.

V is TRBV6-5 and J is TRBJ1-1, with D maybe TRBD1 (6 bases). Germline CDR1 MNHEY, CDR2 SVGAGI. CDR3 length equals 13 residues. The V gene lost 2 bases and the J gene lost 8 bases, with 12 bases spanning the gap. The CDR3 reads CASSYLPTGEAFF. The CDR3, as DNA: TGTGCCAGCAGTTACCTTCCAACAGGGGAAGCTTTCTTT.

This chain links TRBV28 with TRBJ1-5; D possibly corresponds to TRBD1 (6 bases). Trimming cost V 5 bases and J 4 bases, with 18 bases left between them. CDR3 length: 16 residues. CDR1 and CDR2 from the germline V gene are MDHEN and SYDVKM. CDR3 coding DNA: TGTGCCAGCAGTCCGCAGGGGAGGGGCTTTAATCAGCCCCAGCATTTT. It translates to CASSPQGRGFNQPQHF.

By frequency in the sample, this clone is medium-sized. The chain is built from TRBV19 and TRBJ1-1; the D is unclear. In germline, CDR1 is LNHDA, CDR2 SQIVND (reference sequence). The ends were cut back, 4 bases at V and 4 bases at J, with 10 bases in the middle. The CDR3 is 13 amino acids. The CDR3 sequence is CASSTTHSTEAFF. CDR3 in DNA: TGTGCCAGTAGTACAACACACAGCACTGAAGCTTTCTTT. The whole variable domain, remainder taken from reference TRBV19 and TRBJ1-1, is DGGITQSPKYLFRKEGQNVTLSCEQNLNHDAMYWYRQDPGQGLRLIYYSQIVNDFQKGDIAEGYSVSREKKESFPLTVTSAQKNPTAFYLCASSTTHSTEAFFGQGTRLTVV.

The genes are TRBV14 and TRBJ2-1, with 11 bases that match TRBD2. This CDR3 comprises 18 residues. CDR1 and CDR2 from the germline V gene are SGHDN and FVKESK. J was trimmed by 4 bases and V by 1 base; bases with no gene match: 9. The CDR3 DNA is TGTGCCAGCAGCCAAGGTGAAATAGCGGGAGGGCCTTACAATGAGCAGTTCTTC. Protein sequence: CASSQGEIAGGPYNEQFF.

The CDR3 DNA is TGTGCCAGCAGCCCCGGACAGGGCCCCTCTGGAAACACCATATATTTT. It encodes CASSPGQGPSGNTIYF. The chain combines TRBV3-1 (or the pseudogene TRBV3-2) with TRBJ1-3; 8 bases are a match to TRBD1. Germline V gene data show CDR1 as LGHDT and CDR2 as YNNKEL (reference sequence). J gave up 0 bases and V 4 bases, and 5 bases lay outside the gene matches. The CDR3 runs to 16 residues.

V and J are TRBV27 and TRBJ1-4, with 9 nucleotides matching TRBD1. V was clipped by 7 bases and J by 8 bases; unmatched bases: 8. CDR3 length: 14 residues. CDR1 and CDR2 from the germline V gene are MNHEY and SMNVEV (reference sequence). This CDR3 is CASTTRDRVEKLFF. The CDR3 DNA reads as TGTGCCAGCACCACCCGGGACAGGGTCGAAAAACTGTTTTTT.

The gene calls are TRBV19 and TRBJ1-1; D not resolved. Germline CDR1 LNHDA, CDR2 SQIVND (reference sequence). The V and J ends lost 3 bases and 2 bases respectively, with 7 bases between them. CDR3 length: 13 residues. The CDR3 sequence is CASSIQANTEAFF. The CDR3 DNA follows: TGTGCCAGTAGTATTCAGGCCAACACTGAAGCTTTCTTT.

This chain links TRBV5-1 with TRBJ2-5, with D unresolved. V shed 1 base and J shed 4 bases, with 14 bases lying between them. The CDR3 is made up of 15 amino acids. Per the germline V gene, CDR1 is SGHRS and CDR2 is YFSETQ. The CDR3 region is CASSLTPTGRETQYF. As DNA, the CDR3 is TGCGCCAGCAGCTTGACCCCTACGGGTCGAGAGACCCAGTACTTC.

The chain carries TRBV18 and TRBJ1-5; TRBD1 agrees at 8 bases. This CDR3 is 16 amino acids long. V dropped 8 bases and J dropped 7; count of bases not matched to a gene: 16. CDR1 KGHSH and CDR2 LQKENI come from the germline V gene. CDR3 DNA: TGTGCCAGCCGAGGGACAGGAGGGAACATCAAACAGCCCCAGCATTTT. As protein: CASRGTGGNIKQPQHF.

The chain has TRBV11-2 and TRBJ1-1; D is uncertain. The V gene's germline CDR1 is SGHAT and CDR2 FQNNGV. CDR3 length: 12 amino acids. V was cut by 2 bases and J by 2 bases, with 3 bases left in between. The CDR3 region has the DNA TGTGCCAGCAGCTTATTAAACACTGAAGCTTTCTTT. Encoded protein: CASSLLNTEAFF.

The chain carries TRBV5-6 and TRBJ2-1; D perhaps matches TRBD2 (6 bases). Trimming removed 5 bases from V and 0 bases from J, with 12 bases in between. The germline gives CDR1 SGHDT, CDR2 YYEEEE. The CDR3 runs 15 residues. The DNA of the CDR3 is TGTGCCAGCAGGGTGGGGGGAAGCTCCTACAATGAGCAGTTCTTC. This encodes CASRVGGSSYNEQFF.

This chain links TRBV6-6 with TRBJ1-2; D is ambiguous. Deletions cut 5 bases from V and 0 bases from J, with 10 bases between. Germline CDR1 is MNHNY and CDR2 is SVGAGI (reference sequence). The CDR3 runs 14 residues. Here the CDR3 reads CASSRGGTNYGYTF. In DNA form, the CDR3 reads TGTGCCAGCAGTCGCGGCGGAACTAACTATGGCTACACCTTC.

The chain uses TRBV5-6 and TRBJ2-5; 13 positions agree with TRBD2. Germline V gene data show CDR1 as SGHDT and CDR2 as YYEEEE. The CDR3 spans 18 residues. V shed 0 bases, J shed 3 bases, and the junction held 8 bases outside the gene matches. In DNA form, the CDR3 reads TGTGCCAGCAGCTTGGCCTTTGGACTAGCGGGGGCAAAAGAGACCCAGTACTTC. Protein product: CASSLAFGLAGAKETQYF.

The V call is TRBV5-6, the J call TRBJ2-7; 9 bases map to TRBD2. Unmatched junction bases numbered 14, after V lost 5 bases and J lost 2 bases. This CDR3 region has 17 residues. Germline V CDR1 and CDR2: SGHDT, YYEEEE. In nucleotides, the CDR3 is TGTGCCAGCAGTTCTACGACCCAGCGGGGGGCCCCCTACGAGCAGTACTTC. It yields the protein CASSSTTQRGAPYEQYF.

V is TRBV27 and J is TRBJ1-2; tentative D call: TRBD1 (5 bases). The germline V gene encodes CDR1 MNHEY and CDR2 SMNVEV (reference sequence). The CDR3 loop spans 12 amino acids. The V end was cut by 3 bases, the J end by 4 bases, with 6 bases between. The CDR3 spells CASSFGGYGYTF. The CDR3, as DNA: TGTGCCAGCAGTTTCGGGGGCTATGGCTACACCTTC.